This record concerns one T cell receptor (beta chain) sequence. The J segment lost 3 bases and the V segment lost 4 bases, leaving 8 bases of the junction unmatched. Germline-derived CDR1 and CDR2 are SGHDN and FVKESK. There are 16 residues in the CDR3. This sample was included in a study of blood T cell repertoires in COVID-19. Only in-frame clones appear in the TCRdb table, and some are missing; sequencing was by immunoSEQ multiplex PCR. The profile shows 80,000 to 100,000 clones, roughly 88% of them singletons. The clonotype comes from a man between 50 and 59 years old with COVID-19, enrolled during active disease. Input material: peripheral blood. This chain joins TRBV14 and TRBJ2-5, with TRBD2 identical over 10 bases. CDR3 DNA: TGTGCCAGCAGCCGTACTAGAACTAGCGGGGAAGAGACCCAGTACTTC. Encoded protein: CASSRTRTSGEETQYF.